Listed here are 24 T cell receptor beta chains from one sample, sequenced in a study of siplizumab effects on memory and regulatory T cells. Using immunoSEQ multiplex PCR, the repertoire was profiled, and TCRdb retains in-frame clones only, with some absent. Altogether 15,000 to 20,000 clones are present, 44% being singletons, with the ten largest covering roughly 6.3%. No cognate antigen is known for these TCRs. The mixed lymphocyte reaction cells were held in coculture (37°C) for over 5 days. Sequences were obtained from CFSE-low (dividing) CD4+ T cells sorted from an allogeneic mixed lymphocyte reaction. These receptors came from a human donor in good health; the cells came from an allogeneic mixed lymphocyte reaction. Some clones in this sample may be carry-over from other donors' samples.

V usage is TRBV11-2 and J usage is TRBJ1-1, with a weak D call TRBD1 (5 bases). Germline assignment: CDR1 SGHAT and CDR2 FQNNGV. CDR3 length: 15 amino acids. Trimming shortened V by 3 bases and J by 4 bases, and 15 bases separated the two germline ends. The CDR3 sequence: CASSFAGQGSTEAFF. The DNA of the CDR3 is TGTGCCAGCAGCTTCGCGGGGCAAGGGTCCACTGAAGCTTTCTTT.

This clone was detected a few times. The genes are TRBV19 and TRBJ2-3; TRBD2 matches at 7 bases. With 4 bases clipped from V and 2 bases from J, the junction kept 9 bases outside the gene matches. Germline-derived CDR1 and CDR2 are LNHDA and SQIVND (reference sequence). The CDR3 totals 16 residues. The CDR3 DNA follows: TGTGCCAGTAGTACCGGAGCGGGACTCATCACAGATACGCAGTATTTT. As protein: CASSTGAGLITDTQYF.

This clone was seen a few times. V and J are TRBV19 and TRBJ1-2; D is possibly TRBD1 (5 bases). The ends were cut back, 3 bases at V and 3 bases at J, with 14 bases in the middle. Germline V lookup: CDR1 LNHDA, CDR2 SQIVND (reference sequence). The CDR3 sequence is 15 residues long. Here the CDR3 reads CASSIEIGTHYGYTF. The CDR3 DNA sequence: TGTGCCAGTAGTATCGAAATAGGGACTCACTATGGCTACACCTTC.

The chain employs TRBV2 and TRBJ1-2; perhaps TRBD1 as D (5 bases). Trimming removed 1 base from V and 0 bases from J, with 6 bases in between. Germline V gene data show CDR1 as SNHLY and CDR2 as FYNNEI. CDR3 length: 14 amino acids. The CDR3 region is CASSEGGSNYGYTF. Written as DNA, the CDR3 is TGTGCCAGCAGTGAAGGGGGGTCTAACTATGGCTACACCTTC. Full variable domain (remainder filled in from reference TRBV2 and TRBJ1-2): EPEVTQTPSHQVTQMGQEVILRCVPISNHLYFYWYRQILGQKVEFLVSFYNNEISEKSEIFDDQFSVERPDGSNFTLKIRSTKLEDSAMYFCASSEGGSNYGYTFGSGTRLTVV.

This clone appeared many times. The V and J genes are TRBV7-9 and TRBJ1-3; D not certain. V lost 1 base, J lost 0 bases, and 13 bases lay in between. Germline CDR1 and CDR2: SEHNR and FQNEAQ (reference sequence). The CDR3 covers 17 residues. CDR3 loop: CASSLGRRVDSGNTIYF. The CDR3 DNA is TGTGCCAGCAGCTTAGGAAGGCGCGTCGACTCTGGAAACACCATATATTTT. The full variable domain, rest sourced from reference TRBV7-9 and TRBJ1-3, is DTGVSQNPRHKITKRGQNVTFRCDPISEHNRLYWYRQTLGQGPEFLTYFQNEAQLEKSRLLSDRFSAERPKGSFSTLEIQRTEQGDSAMYLCASSLGRRVDSGNTIYFGEGSWLTVV.

This clone was recorded many times. The gene calls are TRBV6-1 and TRBJ2-7; 9 bases line up with TRBD2. J lost 4 bases, V lost 6 bases, and 7 bases had no gene match. Germline V lookup: CDR1 MNHNS, CDR2 SASEGT. The CDR3 loop spans 14 amino acids. The CDR3 sequence: CASRHATSGYEQYF. The DNA for the CDR3 is TGTGCCAGCAGGCACGCGACTAGCGGATACGAGCAGTACTTC.

The V call is TRBV6-6, the J call TRBJ1-2, with 7 bases that match TRBD1. CDR3 size: 14 residues. V was pared by 2 bases and J by 5 bases, with 5 bases of the junction left unmatched. Germline V CDR1 and CDR2: MNHNY, SVGAGI (reference sequence). The CDR3 region is CASSYEGAGYGYTF. The CDR3 nucleotides read TGTGCCAGCAGTTACGAGGGGGCAGGTTATGGCTACACCTTC.

The rearrangement links TRBV6-5 to TRBJ2-7; 12 bases align to TRBD2. CDR3 length: 15 residues. The V segment lost 7 bases and the J segment 3 bases; nucleotides outside the gene matches: 7. Germline V gene sequence: CDR1 MNHEY, CDR2 SVGAGI. The CDR3 bases are TGTGCCAGCACTCGGACTAGCGGGGCTTTCTACGAGCAGTACTTC. This sequence encodes CASTRTSGAFYEQYF.

The chain employs TRBV18 and TRBJ2-5, with a possible D match to TRBD1 (5 bases). Trimming removed 3 bases from V and 2 bases from J, with 7 bases in between. The CDR3 extends over 13 amino acids. Per germline, CDR1 KGHSH and CDR2 LQKENI. CDR3 residues: CASSPTVQETQYF. CDR3 DNA sequence: TGTGCCAGCTCACCGACAGTTCAAGAGACCCAGTACTTC.

The chain has TRBV2 and TRBJ1-6; TRBD1 is a possible D gene (5 bases). CDR1 and CDR2 from the germline V gene are SNHLY and FYNNEI. The CDR3 runs to 16 residues. The V gene lost 2 bases and the J gene lost 3 bases, with 11 bases spanning the gap. In DNA, the CDR3 is TGTGCCAGCAGTGAAAACCGGGACTTCTATAATTCACCCCTCCACTTT. It specifies CASSENRDFYNSPLHF.

The chain is built from TRBV27 and TRBJ1-2; D unclear. The CDR3 sequence is 14 residues long. CDR1 MNHEY and CDR2 SMNVEV come from the germline V gene (reference sequence). V was cut by 6 bases and J by 2 bases, with 13 bases left in between. CDR3 coding DNA: TGTGCCAGCAGCCCTCCCCACAGCAACTATGGCTACACCTTC. This codes for CASSPPHSNYGYTF.

The chain carries TRBV5-5 and TRBJ2-7; D is undetermined. From germline, CDR1 is SGHKS and CDR2 YYEKEE (reference sequence). The CDR3 runs 14 residues. Trimming shortened V by 1 base and J by 2 bases, and 10 bases separated the two germline ends. In DNA form, the CDR3 reads TGTGCCAGCAGCTTGAGGTTTACAACCTACGAGCAGTACTTC. The encoded protein is CASSLRFTTYEQYF.

This clone was seen more than once but under ten times. This chain uses TRBV9 with TRBJ2-5; the match to TRBD1 covers 9 bases. The CDR3 is 15 residues long. V dropped 4 bases and J dropped 3; count of bases not matched to a gene: 7. Germline values: CDR1 SGDLS, CDR2 YYNGEE. CDR3: CASSPVGTGKETQYF. CDR3 nucleotides: TGTGCCAGCAGCCCGGTTGGGACAGGGAAAGAGACCCAGTACTTC.

The genes are TRBV11-2 and TRBJ1-1; 8 nucleotides agree with TRBD1. The germline V gene encodes CDR1 SGHAT and CDR2 FQNNGV. The length of the CDR3 is 14 residues. V was pared by 1 base and J by 4 bases, with 2 bases of the junction left unmatched. The CDR3 spells CASSLATGVTEAFF. In nucleotides, the CDR3 is TGTGCCAGCAGCTTAGCGACAGGGGTCACTGAAGCTTTCTTT.

This clone has just a few counts. The genes are TRBV7-2 and TRBJ1-3, with D possibly being TRBD1 (6 bases). This CDR3 is 17 amino acids long. Germline values: CDR1 SGHTA, CDR2 FQGNSA. V was shortened by 6 bases and J by 0 bases, with 18 bases between the two germline ends. As DNA, the CDR3 is TGTGCCAGCAGTCCTATTGGGGGGCGACACTCTGGAAACACCATATATTTT. This translates into CASSPIGGRHSGNTIYF.

The chain is built from TRBV10-3 and TRBJ2-2; no clear D gene. Germline CDR1 ENHRY, CDR2 SYGVKD. With 0 bases removed from V and 6 bases from J, the gap between germline ends came to 8 bases. CDR3 length equals 14 residues. CDR3: CAISESGGPGELFF. CDR3 DNA: TGTGCCATCAGTGAGTCGGGTGGGCCCGGGGAGCTGTTTTTT.

This clone was seen only a few times. The V call is TRBV6-5, the J call TRBJ2-1; 16 positions match TRBD2. The CDR3 consists of 16 residues. Germline trimming cut 2 bases from V and 10 bases from J; bases unmatched to any gene: 5. Per the germline V gene, CDR1 is MNHEY and CDR2 is SVGAGI. The CDR3 reads CASSYPGLAGGREQFF. CDR3 sequence (DNA): TGTGCCAGCAGTTACCCGGGACTAGCGGGGGGGCGCGAGCAGTTCTTC.

The J gene is TRBJ1-1, the V gene TRBV5-1, with 9 bases matching TRBD1. Germline lookup yields CDR1 SGHRS and CDR2 YFSETQ. This CDR3 spans 14 amino acids. J was trimmed by 1 base and V by 4 bases; bases with no gene match: 2. Here the CDR3 DNA reads TGCGCCAGCAGCCAGACAGGGGGGAACACTGAAGCTTTCTTT. As protein: CASSQTGGNTEAFF.

This clone qualifies as medium-sized. The chain carries TRBV2 and TRBJ2-6; the match to TRBD1 covers 7 bases. Per the germline V gene, CDR1 is SNHLY and CDR2 is FYNNEI. V shed 9 bases and J 4 bases; nucleotides not matched to a gene: 3. The CDR3 runs 13 residues. The CDR3 loop reads CARTGAGANVLTF. The CDR3 nucleotides are TGTGCCAGAACAGGGGCCGGGGCCAACGTCCTGACTTTC.

This clone was seen only a few times. The chain recombines TRBV6-5 with TRBJ2-5; no clear D gene. This CDR3 has 15 amino acids. Trimming shortened V by 7 bases and J by 9 bases, and 24 bases separated the two germline ends. Per the germline V gene, CDR1 is MNHEY and CDR2 is SVGAGI. The CDR3 is CASTELHSTLKAQYF. DNA for the CDR3: TGTGCCAGCACAGAACTCCACTCCACCTTAAAGGCCCAGTACTTC.

This clone was observed a handful of times. The CDR3 bases are TGTGCCAGCAGCCGACTAGCGGGAGGGAGCAATGAGCAGTTCTTC. As protein: CASSRLAGGSNEQFF. V gene TRBV14 combines with J gene TRBJ2-1; 14 positions match TRBD2. V shed 4 bases, J shed 6 bases, and the junction held 2 bases outside the gene matches. The CDR3 runs 15 residues. Germline values: CDR1 SGHDN, CDR2 FVKESK.

The chain has TRBV7-3 and TRBJ1-4; D remains unclear. The CDR3 is 15 amino acids. Per the germline V gene, CDR1 is SGHTA and CDR2 is FQGTGA. Trimming took off 4 bases at V and 0 bases at J, with 9 bases between the two ends. The CDR3 protein is CASSSRLTTNEKLFF. In DNA, the CDR3 is TGTGCCAGCAGCTCGCGTCTTACAACTAATGAAAAACTGTTTTTT.

This clone is medium-sized. V gene TRBV6-1 combines with J gene TRBJ1-6, with unresolved D. The germline CDR1 and CDR2 sequences are MNHNS and SASEGT. V lost 1 base and J 5 bases, leaving 12 bases between the germline ends. The CDR3 loop spans 16 amino acids. The CDR3 loop is CASSEGLGNNNSPLHF. CDR3 DNA sequence: TGTGCCAGCAGTGAAGGTTTAGGGAACAATAATTCACCCCTCCACTTT.

The rearrangement joins TRBV6-5 to TRBJ2-2; TRBD2 agrees at 7 bases. Germline-derived CDR1 and CDR2 are MNHEY and SVGAGI. The J segment lost 1 base and the V segment lost 7 bases, leaving 6 bases of the junction unmatched. The CDR3 is made up of 15 amino acids. The CDR3 loop reads CASTLLALNTGELFF. The CDR3, as DNA: TGTGCCAGCACCCTACTAGCGCTGAACACCGGGGAGCTGTTTTTT.